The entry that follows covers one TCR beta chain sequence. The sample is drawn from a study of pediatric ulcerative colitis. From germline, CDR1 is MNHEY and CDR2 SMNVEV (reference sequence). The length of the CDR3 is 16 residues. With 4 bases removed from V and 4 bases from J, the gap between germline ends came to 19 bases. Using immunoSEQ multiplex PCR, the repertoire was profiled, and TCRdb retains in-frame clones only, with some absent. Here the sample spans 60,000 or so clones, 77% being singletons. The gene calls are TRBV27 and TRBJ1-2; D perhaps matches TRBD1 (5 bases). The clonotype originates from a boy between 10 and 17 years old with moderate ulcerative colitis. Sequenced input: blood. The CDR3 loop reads CASSWGHPLGGYGYTF. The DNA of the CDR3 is TGTGCCAGCAGTTGGGGCCACCCACTCGGGGGCTATGGCTACACCTTC.